The rows below give T cell receptor beta chains drawn from one sample of a study of response to subunit inactivated influenza vaccine. MiXCR, applied by TCRdb to the RT-PCR reads, yields one record per CDR3 protein. The data hold more than 450,000 distinct CDR3 sequences, with 12% observed a single time. Sequenced material: PBMCs from blood, taken on the day of vaccination. The receptors derive from a man aged 45-65 years who received an inactivated influenza vaccine. The CDR3 runs from the conserved cysteine through the conserved F or W. The order of the fields is V gene, J gene, clone size, D gene, CDR3 DNA, CDR3 protein. A D gene is named only where the DNA matches it firmly. Size tells how often a clone was seen (once, few, many) or the class of an expanded clone, and some rows leave it out.

>TRBV19|TRBJ2-2|many|TRBD2
TGTGCCAGTAGTATTCTAGCGGGAAAATACACCGGGGAGCTGTTTTTT
CASSILAGKYTGELFF
>TRBV7-3|TRBJ2-4|NA|NA
TGTGCCAGCAGCCCGTATCCCATCACAGGGAAGAGTAGCATTCAGTACTTC
CASSPYPITGKSSIQYF
>TRBV20-1|TRBJ2-1|NA|NA
TGCAGTGCTAGAACAGTCTACAATGAGCAGTTCTTC
CSARTVYNEQFF
>TRBV4-1|TRBJ1-2|NA|TRBD1
TGCGCCAGCAGCCAAGTATCTGACAGGGCTTCCGGCTACACCTTC
CASSQVSDRASGYTF
>TRBV7-9|TRBJ2-5|few|NA
TGTGCCAGCAGCTTAGCGATTACAGGGATTTTCCAAGAGACCCAGTACTTC
CASSLAITGIFQETQYF
>TRBV20-1|TRBJ2-3|NA|NA
TGCAGTGCTCAATGGGGGTACCGCACAGATACGCAGTATTTT
CSAQWGYRTDTQYF
>TRBV29-1|TRBJ2-1|many|TRBD2
TGCAGCGTCGGGACTAGCGTCTACAATGAGCAGTTCTTC
CSVGTSVYNEQFF
>TRBV6-1|TRBJ1-1|many|NA
TGTGCCAGCAGCTCAAGTGGGTACAGTCGGGACACTGAAGCTTTCTTT
CASSSSGYSRDTEAFF
>TRBV5-1|TRBJ2-7|many|TRBD2
TGCGCCAGCAGCTTGGGGACTAGCGGAGGGGGGTACGAGCAGTACTTC
CASSLGTSGGGYEQYF
>TRBV13|TRBJ2-7|NA|TRBD2
TGTGCCAGCAGCCCCAGACTAGCGGGCGAGCAGTACTTC
CASSPRLAGEQYF
>TRBV29-1|TRBJ2-3|NA|NA
TGCAGCGTCGCCGTGGGAATTCGGGCAGATACGCAGTATTTT
CSVAVGIRADTQYF
>TRBV11-2|TRBJ1-1|NA|NA
TGTGCCAGCAGCTTAACTCCCTCAGGCACTGAAGCTTTCTTT
CASSLTPSGTEAFF
>TRBV7-9|TRBJ1-2|NA|TRBD1
TGTGCCAGCAGCTCTCGGGACAGGACCTATGGCTACACCTTC
CASSSRDRTYGYTF
>TRBV12-3/TRBV12-4|TRBJ1-5|few|NA
TGTGCCAGCACCGAGAATCAGCCCCAGCATTTT
CASTENQPQHF
>TRBV12-3/TRBV12-4|TRBJ1-6|NA|TRBD1
TGTGCCAGCAGTTTCACGGACAGGGTTTCACCCCTCCACTTT
CASSFTDRVSPLHF
>TRBV4-2|TRBJ2-7|NA|NA
TGTGCCAGCAGCCAAGCGGCAACAACCAACGAGCAGTACTTC
CASSQAATTNEQYF
>TRBV29-1|TRBJ1-1|NA|NA
TGCAGCGTTGCTCAGGGCTACACTGAAGCTTTCTTT
CSVAQGYTEAFF
>TRBV2|TRBJ2-1|many|NA
TGTGCCAGCAGTCCTTTTGAGATAGCGACCTACAATGAGCAGTTCTTC
CASSPFEIATYNEQFF
>TRBV10-3|TRBJ2-3|NA|NA
TGTGCCATCAGTGAGTCGGGGATGACGCAGTATTTT
CAISESGMTQYF
>TRBV5-1|TRBJ2-5|NA|TRBD1
TGCGCCACCAGGGACAGCCCCCAAGAGGCCCAGTACTTC
CATRDSPQEAQYF
>TRBV12-3/TRBV12-4|TRBJ1-5|NA|NA
TGTGCCAGCAGTTTATTTAGGGTAAATCAGCCCCAGCATTTT
CASSLFRVNQPQHF
>TRBV7-9|TRBJ1-4|NA|TRBD1
TGTGCCAGCAGCAAGGGACAGGGATGGGAAAAACTGTTTTTT
CASSKGQGWEKLFF
>TRBV28|TRBJ1-5|many|NA
TGTGCCAGCAGTCCGGAATGGACAGATTATAGCAATCAGCCCCAGCATTTT
CASSPEWTDYSNQPQHF
>TRBV7-9|TRBJ2-1|NA|TRBD1
TGTGCCAGCAGCTCGCCAGGACAGGGCCCCTACAATGAGCAGTTCTTC
CASSSPGQGPYNEQFF
>TRBV6-2/TRBV6-3|TRBJ2-5|few|NA
TGTGCCAGCAGAACCCCCGGGGAGACCCAGTACTTC
CASRTPGETQYF
>TRBV20-1|TRBJ2-4|few|NA
TGCAGTGCTAGAGATGGGAGAACGGGGACCAAAAACATTCAGTACTTC
CSARDGRTGTKNIQYF
>TRBV3-1|TRBJ2-1|NA|NA
TGTGCCAGCAAGCTGGGGGCGGACAATGAGCAGTTCTTC
CASKLGADNEQFF
>TRBV4-2|TRBJ1-3|NA|NA
TGTGCCAGCAGCCAAGAAATCGAAAACACCATATATTTT
CASSQEIENTIYF
>TRBV11-2|TRBJ2-2|few|TRBD1
TGTGCCAGCAGCCAGATCGGAGGGCAGGGGGCGTACACCGGGGAGCTGTTTTTT
CASSQIGGQGAYTGELFF
>TRBV5-6|TRBJ1-1|few|NA
TGTGCCAGCAGCGTAGGGGTAGGATTTTCTGAAGCTTTCTTT
CASSVGVGFSEAFF
>TRBV4-3|TRBJ2-3|many|NA
TGCGCCAGCAGCCAAGAAAGGGGCACAGATACGCAGTATTTT
CASSQERGTDTQYF
>TRBV7-8|TRBJ2-5|NA|NA
TGTGCCAGCAGCTTATCCCGTTTTAGAGAGACCCAGTACTTC
CASSLSRFRETQYF
>TRBV12-3/TRBV12-4|TRBJ1-2|few|TRBD1
TGTGCCAGCAGTTCTTTCAGCTTGGACAGGGGCAACTATGGCTACACCTTC
CASSSFSLDRGNYGYTF
>TRBV24-1|TRBJ2-3|few|NA
TGTGCCACCAGTGATCCAGCAAGCGGGAGCACAGATACGCAGTATTTT
CATSDPASGSTDTQYF
>TRBV7-9|TRBJ2-2|few|NA
TGTGCCAGCAGCTTGAGCGGCTATAGCACCGGGGAGCTGTTTTTT
CASSLSGYSTGELFF
>TRBV12-3/TRBV12-4|TRBJ1-3|many|NA
TGTGCCAGCAGTCCAACAGGGTTCTCTGGAAACACCATATATTTT
CASSPTGFSGNTIYF
>TRBV14|TRBJ2-1|NA|NA
TGTGCCAGCAGACTAGAGGTCGGGGGTGAGCAGTTCTTC
CASRLEVGGEQFF
>TRBV5-1|TRBJ1-1|many|NA
TGCGCCAGCAGCTTGGTAGGGGCAAACACTGAAGCTTTCTTT
CASSLVGANTEAFF
>TRBV6-2/TRBV6-3|TRBJ1-4|NA|TRBD1
TGTGCCAGCAGTTACGCGGTCGGGACAGGGGACGAAAAACTGTTTTTT
CASSYAVGTGDEKLFF
>TRBV3-1|TRBJ2-2|NA|NA
TGTGCCAGCAGCCTTTCCTCGGGAGCAGGACCGAACACCGGGGAGCTGTTTTTT
CASSLSSGAGPNTGELFF
>TRBV19|TRBJ1-5|NA|TRBD1
TGTGCCAGTAGTATAGTTGGGACAGGGATAAATCAGCCCCAGCATTTT
CASSIVGTGINQPQHF
>TRBV20-1|TRBJ2-5|NA|TRBD2
TGCAGTGCTGGCCGCGGGGGGCGGGGGTCTCAAGAGACCCAGTACTTC
CSAGRGGRGSQETQYF
>TRBV5-6|TRBJ2-2|few|TRBD2
TGTGCCAGCAGCTTTTCCGGGAGGGCCGACACCGGGGAGCTGTTTTTT
CASSFSGRADTGELFF
>TRBV29-1|TRBJ2-2|NA|NA
TGCAGCGTTGGGTTGATGAGCGGCGGCACCGGGGAGCTGTTTTTT
CSVGLMSGGTGELFF
>TRBV7-8|TRBJ2-5|NA|TRBD2
TGTGCCAGCAGCCCCCCCTGGACTAGGAGAGAGACCCAGTACTTC
CASSPPWTRRETQYF
>TRBV20-1|TRBJ2-7|many|NA
TGCAGTGCTATCAGGGGAGAGTACGAGCAGTACTTC
CSAIRGEYEQYF
>TRBV21-1|TRBJ2-7|few|NA
TGTGCCAGCAGCAAAGCGGCATGGAGTGAGCAGTACTTC
CASSKAAWSEQYF
>TRBV6-2/TRBV6-3|TRBJ2-7|many|NA
TGTGCCAGCACCCGGGATGTTCGTCGGCAGTACTTC
CASTRDVRRQYF
>TRBV3-1|TRBJ1-4|few|NA
TGTGCCACCGGCGGACCCCGAGGGGAAAAACTGTTTTTT
CATGGPRGEKLFF
>TRBV6-2/TRBV6-3|TRBJ2-1|few|TRBD1
TGTGCCAGCAGTTACCCCATGACAGGGGTGAATTACAATGAGCAGTTCTTC
CASSYPMTGVNYNEQFF
>TRBV29-1|TRBJ2-7|few|TRBD2
TGCAGCGTTGAAGGCGGAACTAGCGGGGGTTCCTCCTACGAGCAGTACTTC
CSVEGGTSGGSSYEQYF
>TRBV9|TRBJ1-4|few|TRBD1
TGTGCCAGCAGCCTCGGACAGGGAGCAGGAAAACTGTTTTTT
CASSLGQGAGKLFF
>TRBV7-8|TRBJ2-1|many|NA
TGTGCCAGCAGCTTTTCGCGCCTAACCTACAATGAGCAGTTCTTC
CASSFSRLTYNEQFF
>TRBV28|TRBJ2-1|NA|TRBD2
TGTGCCAGCAGTCCCTACGGACTAGGGGCCCACAATGAGCAGTTCTTC
CASSPYGLGAHNEQFF
>TRBV7-9|TRBJ2-7|few|TRBD2
TGTGCCAGCAGCGGGCTAGCGGGGCCACCCTACGAGCAGTACTTC
CASSGLAGPPYEQYF
>TRBV4-2|TRBJ2-5|NA|NA
TGTGCCAGCAGCCAAGATTGGGGAGAGGACGCCTATGGGGAGACCCAGTACTTC
CASSQDWGEDAYGETQYF
>TRBV19|TRBJ1-6|few|NA
TGTGCCAGTAGTATCGGAAATTCACCCCTCCACTTT
CASSIGNSPLHF
>TRBV24-1|TRBJ2-1|many|NA
TGTGCCACCAGTGATGGGGTCGTTCGGGTTCAAGGCGGTGAGCAGTTCTTC
CATSDGVVRVQGGEQFF
>TRBV12-3/TRBV12-4|TRBJ2-1|NA|TRBD1
TGTGCCAGCACCTATGACAGGGGGCTCCGCAATGAGCAGTTCTTC
CASTYDRGLRNEQFF